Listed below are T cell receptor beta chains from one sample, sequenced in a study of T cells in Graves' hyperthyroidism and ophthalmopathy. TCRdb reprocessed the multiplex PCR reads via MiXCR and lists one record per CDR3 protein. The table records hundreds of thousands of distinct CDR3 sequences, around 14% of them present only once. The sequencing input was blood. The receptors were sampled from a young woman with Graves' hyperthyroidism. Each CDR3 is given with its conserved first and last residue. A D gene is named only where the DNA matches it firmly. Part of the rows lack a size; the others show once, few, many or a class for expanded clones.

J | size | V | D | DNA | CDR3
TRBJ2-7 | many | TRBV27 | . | TGTGCCAGCAGTTTATTAGGGGAAGGTTCTAGGTACGAGCAGTACTTC | CASSLLGEGSRYEQYF
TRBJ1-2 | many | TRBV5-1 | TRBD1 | TGCGCCAGCAGCGATCGGGACAGGGGGCCTGGCTACACCTTC | CASSDRDRGPGYTF
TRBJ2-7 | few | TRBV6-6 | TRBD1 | TGTGCCAGCAGTTATTTGTCGGGACAGAGTAAATACGAGCAGTACTTC | CASSYLSGQSKYEQYF
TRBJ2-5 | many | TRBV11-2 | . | TGTGCCAGCAGCTTTCGGGGGACCCAAGAGACCCAGTACTTC | CASSFRGTQETQYF
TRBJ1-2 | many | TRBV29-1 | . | TGCAGCGTTACACAGGCTAACTATGGCTACACCTTC | CSVTQANYGYTF
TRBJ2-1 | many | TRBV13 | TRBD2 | TGTGCCAGCAGCCCTCCGACTAGCGGGAGCTCCTACAATGAGCAGTTCTTC | CASSPPTSGSSYNEQFF
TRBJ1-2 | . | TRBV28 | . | TGTGCCAGCAGTTTCCTCGGCGCTAACTATGGCTACACCTTC | CASSFLGANYGYTF
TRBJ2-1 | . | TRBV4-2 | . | TGTGCCAGCACCCGAGGGGGAGAGGGGAATGAGCAGTTCTTC | CASTRGGEGNEQFF
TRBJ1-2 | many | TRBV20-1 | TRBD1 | TGCAGTGCTAGAGATCCGGACAGGGGAGGCTACACCTTC | CSARDPDRGGYTF
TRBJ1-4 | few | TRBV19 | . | TGTGCCACCCGGGACACCCCGGGGGAAAAACTGTTTTTT | CATRDTPGEKLFF
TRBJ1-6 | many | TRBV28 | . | TGTGCCAGCAGTCACCTCCCCCCGGAGAGCTCCTATAATTCACCCCTCCACTTT | CASSHLPPESSYNSPLHF
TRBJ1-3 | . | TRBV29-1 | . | TGCAGCGTTGGTTTGACCAGGGGAGCGGGAAACACCATATATTTT | CSVGLTRGAGNTIYF
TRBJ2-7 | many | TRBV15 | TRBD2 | TGTGCCACCAGCACCTTACAGCTAACCGGGACTAGCCGCTACGAGCAGTACTTC | CATSTLQLTGTSRYEQYF
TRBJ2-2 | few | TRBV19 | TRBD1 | TGTGCCAGTAGTATAGATGGACAGGGTTACACCGGGGAGCTGTTTTTT | CASSIDGQGYTGELFF
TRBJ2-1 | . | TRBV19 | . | TGTGCCAGTAGTATCGAAGAAGGGTATGAGCAGTTCTTC | CASSIEEGYEQFF
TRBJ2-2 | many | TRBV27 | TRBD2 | TGTGCCAGCAGCCTACTAGCGGGGAACACCGGGGAGCTGTTTTTT | CASSLLAGNTGELFF
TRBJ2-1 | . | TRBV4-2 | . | TGTGCCAGCAGCCAAGTCGGACTCTTGAATAAGCAGTTCTTC | CASSQVGLLNKQFF
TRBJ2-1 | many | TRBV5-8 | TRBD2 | TGTGCCAGCAGGCCGGGGACTAGCGTTGCCAATGAGCAGTTCTTC | CASRPGTSVANEQFF
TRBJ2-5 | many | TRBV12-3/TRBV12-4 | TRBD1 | TGTGCCAGCAGTCGACGGACAGGAGCAACTCGAGAGACCCAGTACTTC | CASSRRTGATRETQYF